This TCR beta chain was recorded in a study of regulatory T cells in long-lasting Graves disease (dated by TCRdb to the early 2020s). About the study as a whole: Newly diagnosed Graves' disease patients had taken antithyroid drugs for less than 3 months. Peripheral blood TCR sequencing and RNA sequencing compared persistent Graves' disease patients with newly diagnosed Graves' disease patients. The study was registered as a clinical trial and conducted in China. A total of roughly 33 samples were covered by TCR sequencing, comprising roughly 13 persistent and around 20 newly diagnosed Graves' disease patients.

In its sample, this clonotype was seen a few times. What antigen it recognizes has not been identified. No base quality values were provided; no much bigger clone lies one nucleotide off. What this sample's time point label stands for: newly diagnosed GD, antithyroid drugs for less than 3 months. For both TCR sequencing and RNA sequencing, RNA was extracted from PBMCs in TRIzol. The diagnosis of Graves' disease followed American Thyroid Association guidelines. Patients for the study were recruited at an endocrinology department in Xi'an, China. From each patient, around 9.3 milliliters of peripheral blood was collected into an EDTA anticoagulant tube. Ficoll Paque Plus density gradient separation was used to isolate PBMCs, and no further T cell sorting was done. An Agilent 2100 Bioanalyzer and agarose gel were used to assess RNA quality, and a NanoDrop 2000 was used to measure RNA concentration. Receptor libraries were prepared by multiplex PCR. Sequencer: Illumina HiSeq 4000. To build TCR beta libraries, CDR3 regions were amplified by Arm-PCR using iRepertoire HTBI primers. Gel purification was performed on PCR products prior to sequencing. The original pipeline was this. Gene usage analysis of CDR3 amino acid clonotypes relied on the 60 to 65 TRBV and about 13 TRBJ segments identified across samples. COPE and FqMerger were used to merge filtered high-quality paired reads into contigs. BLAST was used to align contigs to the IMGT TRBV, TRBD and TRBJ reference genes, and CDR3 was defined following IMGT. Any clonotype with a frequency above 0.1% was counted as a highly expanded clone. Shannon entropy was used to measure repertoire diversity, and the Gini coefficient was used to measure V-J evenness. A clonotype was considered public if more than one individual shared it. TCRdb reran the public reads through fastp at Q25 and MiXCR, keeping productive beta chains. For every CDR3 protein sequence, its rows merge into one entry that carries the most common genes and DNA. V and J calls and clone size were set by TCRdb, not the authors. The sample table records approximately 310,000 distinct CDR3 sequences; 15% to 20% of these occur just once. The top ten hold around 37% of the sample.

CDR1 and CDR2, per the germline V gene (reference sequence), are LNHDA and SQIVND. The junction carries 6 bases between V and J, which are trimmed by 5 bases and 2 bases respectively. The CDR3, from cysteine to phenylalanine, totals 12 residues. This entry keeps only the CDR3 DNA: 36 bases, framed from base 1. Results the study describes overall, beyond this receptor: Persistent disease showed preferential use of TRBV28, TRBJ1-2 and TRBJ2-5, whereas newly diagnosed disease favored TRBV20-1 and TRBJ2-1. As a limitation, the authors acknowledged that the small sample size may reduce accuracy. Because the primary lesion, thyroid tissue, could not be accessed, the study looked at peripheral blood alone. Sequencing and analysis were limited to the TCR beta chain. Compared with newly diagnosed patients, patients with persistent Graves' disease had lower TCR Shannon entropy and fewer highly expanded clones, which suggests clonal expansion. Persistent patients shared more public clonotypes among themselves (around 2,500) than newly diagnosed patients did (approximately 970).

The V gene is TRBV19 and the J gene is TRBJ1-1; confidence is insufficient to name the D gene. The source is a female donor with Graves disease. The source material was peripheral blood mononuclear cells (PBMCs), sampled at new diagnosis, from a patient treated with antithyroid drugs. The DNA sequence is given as TGTGCCAGTAGTGGTGCTAACACTGAAGCTTTCTTT. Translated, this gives CASSGANTEAFF.